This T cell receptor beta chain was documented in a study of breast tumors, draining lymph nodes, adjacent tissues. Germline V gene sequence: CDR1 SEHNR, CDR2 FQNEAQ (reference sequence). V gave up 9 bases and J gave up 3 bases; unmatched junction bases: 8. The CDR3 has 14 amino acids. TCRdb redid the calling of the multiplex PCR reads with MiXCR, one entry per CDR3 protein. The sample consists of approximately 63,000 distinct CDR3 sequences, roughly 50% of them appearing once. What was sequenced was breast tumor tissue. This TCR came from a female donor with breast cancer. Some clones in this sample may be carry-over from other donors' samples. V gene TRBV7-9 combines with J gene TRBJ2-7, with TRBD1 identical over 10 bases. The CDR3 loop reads CASSSGQGVYEQYF. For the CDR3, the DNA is TGTGCCAGTAGTAGTGGACAGGGGGTCTACGAGCAGTACTTC. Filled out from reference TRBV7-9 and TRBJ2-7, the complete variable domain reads DTGVSQNPRHKITKRGQNVTFRCDPISEHNRLYWYRQTLGQGPEFLTYFQNEAQLEKSRLLSDRFSAERPKGSFSTLEIQRTEQGDSAMYLCASSSGQGVYEQYFGPGTRLTVT.